A single sample gave rise to the 30 T cell receptor beta chains below, sequenced in a study of T cells in Graves' hyperthyroidism and ophthalmopathy. Authors of the study amplified TCR beta CDR3 regions from RNA transcripts. The primer set for the first-round RT-PCR of the TCR CDR3 was HTBI. One entry per CDR3 protein, called by TCRdb with MiXCR from the multiplex PCR reads. The sample contains a few hundred thousand distinct CDR3 sequences, about 15% of which appear only once. The source material was blood. The receptors come from a woman between 25 and 40 years old with Graves' ophthalmopathy.

The chain joins TRBV4-1 to TRBJ1-1; TRBD1 might be the D (5 bases). The CDR3 length is 15 residues. Trimming left V 1 base short and J 10 bases short, with 19 bases between. Germline loops: CDR1 MGHRA, CDR2 YSYEKL. The CDR3 region has the DNA TGCGCCAGCAGCCAAGGTAGAGGGGCCCGGGGCCGAGCTTTCTTT. Its protein is CASSQGRGARGRAFF.

Turning to this clonotype: This may arise from a read error, as a much more abundant clone is one base away. V is TRBV12-3 or TRBV12-4 and J is TRBJ2-1; weak D call: TRBD1 (6 bases). V was cut by 3 bases and J by 2 bases, with 17 bases left in between. The length of the CDR3 is 17 residues. The CDR3 sequence is CASSFIRWGPPYNEQFF. In DNA form, the CDR3 reads TGTGCCAGCAGTTTCATCCGGTGGGGGCCTCCCTACAATGAGCAGTTCTTC.

This clonotype came up many times. V and J are TRBV7-2 and TRBJ2-1; D is perhaps TRBD2 (6 bases). V lost 1 base and J lost 5, with 9 bases in between. Germline V gene data show CDR1 as SGHTA and CDR2 as FQGNSA. The CDR3 contains 14 residues. This chain's CDR3 is CASSLDGGDNEQFF. Here the CDR3 DNA reads TGTGCCAGCAGCTTAGACGGGGGTGACAATGAGCAGTTCTTC.

This clonotype was counted many times. V and J are TRBV12-3 or TRBV12-4 and TRBJ1-4, with 8 positions matching TRBD1. The ends lost 5 bases at V and 8 bases at J; junction bases unmatched: 7. The CDR3 runs to 14 residues. CDR3 residues: CASSPTQGVEKLFF. In DNA form, the CDR3 reads TGTGCCAGCAGTCCCACACAGGGGGTGGAAAAACTGTTTTTT.

The chain combines TRBV15 with TRBJ1-6; D call uncertain. Per germline, CDR1 LNHNV and CDR2 YYDKDF (reference sequence). The CDR3 extends over 16 amino acids. Trimming left V 4 bases short and J 2 bases short, with 12 bases between. The CDR3 reads CATSNLEVTYNSPLHF. Written as DNA, the CDR3 is TGTGCCACCAGCAACTTGGAGGTCACCTATAATTCACCCCTCCACTTT.

Concerning this clonotype: Without the conserved terminal phenylalanine or tryptophan, this CDR3 likely stems from a read error. The chain employs TRBV9 and TRBJ1-5; tentative D call: TRBD1 (5 bases). Germline loops: CDR1 SGDLS, CDR2 YYNGEE. V lost 0 bases to trimming and J lost 4 bases, with 5 bases between them. This CDR3 has 13 amino acids. DNA for the CDR3: TGTGCCAGCAGCGTAGCAGGGAATCAGCCCCAGCATTCT. This sequence encodes CASSVAGNQPQHS.

The chain carries TRBV5-4 and TRBJ1-2; D uncertain. The CDR3 has 14 residues. In germline, CDR1 is SGHNT, CDR2 YYREEE (reference sequence). The V end was cut by 3 bases, the J end by 3 bases, with 12 bases between. CDR3 protein: CASSYVGEDYGYTF. The CDR3 DNA sequence: TGTGCCAGCAGCTACGTCGGGGAGGACTATGGCTACACCTTC.

This clonotype came up many times. The rearrangement joins TRBV15 to TRBJ2-1; 9 positions match TRBD2. With V trimmed by 0 bases and J by 9 bases, 9 bases remained unmatched. Germline V gene lookup returns CDR1 LNHNV and CDR2 YYDKDF (reference sequence). The CDR3 length is 16 residues. The CDR3 DNA reads as TGTGCCACCAGCAGAGATCTCGGCGGGGGGGCCATTGAGCAGTTCTTC. Protein product: CATSRDLGGGAIEQFF.

V is TRBV19 and J is TRBJ2-3; no reliable D call. The V end was cut by 5 bases, the J end by 3 bases, with 15 bases between. Germline CDR1 LNHDA, CDR2 SQIVND (reference sequence). The CDR3 is made up of 15 amino acids. The CDR3 coding sequence is TGTGCCAGTAGTTCGGTTTTCTTAACTACAGATACGCAGTATTTT. This codes for CASSSVFLTTDTQYF.

This clonotype was counted only a few times. The rearrangement joins TRBV19 to TRBJ1-3, with D unclear. Germline values: CDR1 LNHDA, CDR2 SQIVND (reference sequence). With 7 bases removed from V and 0 bases from J, the gap between germline ends came to 16 bases. There are 16 residues in the CDR3. The CDR3 bases are TGTGCCAGTACCTCCTGGGGAGCAGACTCTGGAAACACCATATATTTT. This gives the protein CASTSWGADSGNTIYF.

This clonotype came up many times. This sequence joins TRBV30 and TRBJ1-1; D is possibly TRBD1 (5 bases). This CDR3 region has 15 residues. V dropped 2 bases and J dropped 1 base, with 14 bases sitting between them. Germline lookup yields CDR1 GTSNPN and CDR2 SVGIG (reference sequence). CDR3 residues: CAWSSWGGSNTEAFF. The CDR3 DNA is TGTGCCTGGAGTAGTTGGGGGGGTTCGAACACTGAAGCTTTCTTT. The full variable domain, in which reference TRBV30 and TRBJ1-1 provide the parts outside the CDR3, is SQTIHQWPATLVQPVGSPLSLECTVEGTSNPNLYWYRQAAGRGLQLLFYSVGIGQISSEVPQNLSASRPQDRQFILSSKKLLLSDSGFYLCAWSSWGGSNTEAFFGQGTRLTVV.

The chain couples TRBV19 to TRBJ2-3, with D perhaps TRBD2 (6 bases). The CDR3 contains 15 residues. V was cut by 6 bases and J by 0 bases, with 13 bases left in between. Germline CDR1 is LNHDA and CDR2 is SQIVND (reference sequence). CDR3 protein: CASRPGLPSTDTQYF. DNA for the CDR3: TGTGCCAGTAGACCGGGACTCCCTAGCACAGATACGCAGTATTTT.

As regards this clonotype: This clone may be a read error of a much larger clone one base away. This chain links TRBV27 with TRBJ1-5; D unclear. Germline V lookup: CDR1 MNHEY, CDR2 SMNVEV (reference sequence). The CDR3 is made up of 15 amino acids. CDR3: CASSTYMGGNQPKHF. The DNA of the CDR3 is TGTGCCAGCAGTACCTACATGGGAGGCAATCAGCCCAAGCATTTT.

There are many counts of this clonotype. The junction does not match germline at one end; this may be a read error. The V call is TRBV5-6, the J call TRBJ2-5, with 9 bases lining up with TRBD1. From germline, CDR1 is SGHDT and CDR2 YYEEEE. The CDR3 covers 14 residues. The CDR3, as DNA: TGCGCTTCGACAGGGGGGCTTTTCGAAGAGACCCAGTACTTC. Translated: CASTGGLFEETQYF. The full variable domain, in which reference TRBV5-6 and TRBJ2-5 provide the parts outside the CDR3, is DAGVTQSPTHLIKTRGQQVTLRCSPKSGHDTVSWYQQALGQGPQFIFQYYEEEERQRGNFPDRFSGHQFPNYSSELNVNALLLGDSALYLCASTGGLFEETQYFGPGTRLLVL.

This clonotype was counted at least ten times. This rearrangement joins TRBV20-1 to TRBJ2-1; TRBD1 aligns across 11 bases. Germline CDR1 DFQATT, CDR2 SNEGSKA (reference sequence). J was trimmed by 7 bases and V by 6 bases; bases with no gene match: 8. The CDR3 is 14 residues long. The CDR3 reads CSASGTGGKNEQFF. The DNA for the CDR3 is TGCAGTGCGTCCGGGACAGGGGGTAAGAATGAGCAGTTCTTC.

This clonotype was counted a few times. A single base separates this from a much larger clone, so it may be a read error. This chain uses TRBV18 with TRBJ2-3; the D call may be TRBD1 or TRBD2 (6 bases each). The CDR3 contains 13 residues. Germline V gene data show CDR1 as KGHSH and CDR2 as LQKENI. Deletions cut 0 bases from V and 8 bases from J, with 9 bases between. The CDR3 coding sequence is TGTGCCAGCTCACCACCGGAGGGGGGTACGCAGTATTTT. Translating it yields CASSPPEGGTQYF.

This clonotype was seen at least ten times. The rearrangement joins TRBV7-2 to TRBJ2-6; 7 bases are shared with TRBD1. This CDR3 is 16 amino acids long. Germline CDR1 SGHTA, CDR2 FQGNSA. With 5 bases clipped from V and 2 bases from J, the junction kept 6 bases outside the gene matches. CDR3 in DNA: TGTGCCAGCAGCCAATTCGACAGGGCTGGGGCCAACGTCCTGACTTTC. Translation: CASSQFDRAGANVLTF.

This clonotype has ten or more counts. The chain carries TRBV7-9 and TRBJ1-6, with 7 bases lining up with TRBD1. The trim removed 1 base at V and 10 bases at J, leaving 7 bases unmatched. Per germline, CDR1 SEHNR and CDR2 FQNEAQ (reference sequence). The CDR3 has 15 amino acids. CDR3 sequence reads: CASSLESGGGSPLHF. In nucleotides, the CDR3 is TGTGCCAGCAGCTTAGAGTCAGGGGGAGGATCACCCCTCCACTTT.

This clonotype was recorded a few times. The J gene is TRBJ2-3, the V gene TRBV29-1; the match to TRBD2 covers 13 bases. The V and J ends lost 7 bases and 6 bases, in that order; junction bases with no gene match: 10. Looked up from germline, CDR1 is SQVTM and CDR2 is ANQGSEA. CDR3 length: 15 amino acids. The CDR3: CSDNHGLAGADTQYF. The CDR3 DNA reads TGCAGCGACAACCATGGACTAGCGGGGGCTGATACGCAGTATTTT.

This clonotype appeared many times. The rearrangement joins TRBV7-9 to TRBJ2-7; 7 nucleotides agree with TRBD1. The CDR3 has 16 amino acids. Germline trimming cut 6 bases from V and 0 bases from J; bases unmatched to any gene: 11. The V gene's germline CDR1 is SEHNR and CDR2 FQNEAQ (reference sequence). CDR3 sequence reads: CASSYTGQPSSYEQYF. DNA of the CDR3: TGTGCCAGCAGTTATACGGGACAGCCGAGCTCCTACGAGCAGTACTTC.

Only one count was recorded for this clonotype. The V and J genes are TRBV5-4 and TRBJ1-6; D call uncertain. CDR1 is SGHNT and CDR2 is YYREEE in the germline V gene (reference sequence). V lost 5 bases to trimming and J lost 7 bases, with 10 bases between them. The CDR3 is 13 amino acids. CDR3 sequence (DNA): TGTGCCAGCAGTTCTGACGCAAATTCACCCCTCCACTTT. Translated, it gives CASSSDANSPLHF.

This clonotype was counted at least ten times. V and J are TRBV7-2 and TRBJ1-1; a weak D match, TRBD1 (6 bases). The V and J ends lost 2 bases and 3 bases respectively, with 10 bases between them. This CDR3 has 14 residues. CDR1 and CDR2 (germline): SGHTA, FQGNSA. The CDR3 sequence: CASSLYRVDTEAFF. In DNA, the CDR3 is TGTGCCAGCAGCTTATACAGGGTTGACACTGAAGCTTTCTTT. Full variable domain (missing parts from reference TRBV7-2 and TRBJ1-1): GAGVSQSPSNKVTEKGKDVELRCDPISGHTALYWYRQSLGQGLEFLIYFQGNSAPDKSGLPSDRFSAERTGGSVSTLTIQRTQQEDSAVYLCASSLYRVDTEAFFGQGTRLTVV.

This clonotype was recorded at least ten times. The chain's CDR3 is CASTTGTGWSEKDTGELFF. The DNA of the CDR3 is TGTGCCAGCACCACCGGGACAGGGTGGAGTGAAAAGGACACCGGGGAGCTGTTTTTT. V is TRBV12-3 or TRBV12-4 and J is TRBJ2-2; 9 bases fit TRBD1. The CDR3 covers 19 residues. Unmatched junction bases numbered 18, after V lost 7 bases and J lost 3 bases.

This clonotype was seen more than once but under ten times. One base away lies a much larger clone, so this may be a sequencing read error. The V call is TRBV3-1, the J call TRBJ1-4; no clear D gene. Per germline, CDR1 LGHDT and CDR2 YNNKEL (reference sequence). The CDR3 has 13 residues. The CDR3 DNA sequence: TGTGCCGGCAGCCAACCAACTAATGAAAAACTGTTTTTT. Translating gives CAGSQPTNEKLFF. Filled out from reference TRBV3-1 and TRBJ1-4, the complete variable domain reads DTAVSQTPKYLVTQMGNDKSIKCEQNLGHDTMYWYKQDSKKFLKIMFSYNNKELIINETVPNRFSPKSPDKAHLNLHINSLELGDSAVYFCAGSQPTNEKLFFGSGTQLSVL.

In its sample, this clonotype was seen many times. A much larger clone lies a single base off, so this may be a read error. V and J are TRBV11-2 and TRBJ2-1; tentatively, D is TRBD1 or TRBD2 (6 bases each). Trimming stripped 4 bases from V and 4 bases from J, with 26 bases between. Germline V gene data show CDR1 as SGHAT and CDR2 as FQNNGV. The CDR3 has 19 residues. The CDR3 nucleotides read TGTGCCAGCAGCTGGACAATTTTAGCGAAGGGGGGAGGATACAATGAGCAGTTCTTC. It codes for CASSWTILAKGGGYNEQFF. Supplemented by reference TRBV11-2 and TRBJ2-1, the full variable domain reads EAGVAQSPRYKIIEKRQSVAFWCNPISGHATLYWYQQILGQGPKLLIQFQNNGVVDDSQLPKDRFSAERLKGVDSTLKIQPAKLEDSAVYLCASSWTILAKGGGYNEQFFGPGTRLTVL.

On this clonotype: A read error may produce the germline difference seen at one junction end. The chain links TRBV14 to TRBJ2-1; D possibly corresponds to TRBD2 (6 bases). Germline CDR1 is SGHDN and CDR2 is FVKESK. The CDR3 spans 15 residues. DNA for the CDR3: TGTGCCAGCAGCTTACCGGGACTTACCTACGATGAGCAGTTCTTC. Translating gives CASSLPGLTYDEQFF.

The rearrangement joins TRBV6-1 to TRBJ2-3, with TRBD1 matching 7 bases. The CDR3 is 15 residues long. Germline-derived CDR1 and CDR2 are MNHNS and SASEGT. Trimming cost V 5 bases and J 4 bases; bases outside gene matches: 9. Here the CDR3 DNA reads TGTGCCAGCAGTTATCCGGGACAGAGTTCAGATACGCAGTATTTT. Protein sequence: CASSYPGQSSDTQYF.

This clonotype has a handful of counts. The chain has TRBV6-1 and TRBJ1-4; D uncertain. Trimming left V 3 bases short and J 7 bases short, with 9 bases between. The CDR3 spans 13 residues. Germline CDR1 reads MNHNS; CDR2 reads SASEGT. Written as DNA, the CDR3 is TGTGCCAGCAGTGACTTTCGGGCTGAAAAACTGTTTTTT. Protein sequence: CASSDFRAEKLFF.

This clonotype was counted at least ten times. The CDR3 sequence: CASSQSQPQHF. CDR3 coding DNA: TGTGCCAGCAGTCAGAGTCAGCCCCAGCATTTT. This chain joins TRBV28 and TRBJ1-5; D is unresolved. Trimming stripped 5 bases from V and 6 bases from J, with 5 bases between. The CDR3 has 11 amino acids. Germline V gene data show CDR1 as MDHEN and CDR2 as SYDVKM.

This clonotype has at least ten counts. The chain is built from TRBV28 and TRBJ2-7; 9 nucleotides line up with TRBD1. V lost 0 bases, J lost 3 bases, and 9 bases stayed unmatched. This CDR3 is built from 17 residues. Germline V gives CDR1 MDHEN, CDR2 SYDVKM. The CDR3 is CASSLWTGGYTHYEQYF. As DNA, the CDR3 is TGTGCCAGCAGTTTATGGACAGGGGGTTATACACACTACGAGCAGTACTTC.